The 9 T cell receptor beta chains below come from one sample, sequenced in a study of cytomegalovirus exposure and HLA in healthy donors. This PCR relied on a set of 60 Vbeta primers and 13 Jbeta primers. Sequencing used immunoSEQ multiplex PCR; TCRdb keeps in-frame clones, though not all of them. Of around 210,000 clones in the sample, around 75% are singletons; the top ten hold approximately 0.4%. Material: PBMCs. Receptors were obtained from a male donor in good health and CMV-seropositive.

The J gene is TRBJ1-1, the V gene TRBV18; 8 bases are shared with TRBD1. The germline V gene encodes CDR1 KGHSH and CDR2 LQKENI. CDR3 length: 15 residues. V was pared by 2 bases and J by 4 bases, with 6 bases of the junction left unmatched. The CDR3, as DNA: TGTGCCAGCTCACCATCGACAGGGGCGATCACTGAAGCTTTCTTT. Amino acids: CASSPSTGAITEAFF.

There are a few counts of this clone. The rearrangement links TRBV30 to TRBJ2-3; 10 bases fit TRBD2. The CDR3 is 16 amino acids. The germline CDR1 and CDR2 sequences are GTSNPN and SVGIG (reference sequence). The V segment lost 3 bases and the J segment 3 bases; nucleotides outside the gene matches: 9. CDR3 sequence: CAWSGLADTGTDTQYF. The CDR3 DNA follows: TGTGCCTGGAGCGGACTAGCGGATACAGGGACAGATACGCAGTATTTT.

The V call is TRBV28, the J call TRBJ1-2; D possibly corresponds to TRBD1 (6 bases). V lost 6 bases, J lost 4 bases, and 15 bases lay in between. Germline loops: CDR1 MDHEN, CDR2 SYDVKM. CDR3 length: 14 amino acids. This CDR3 reads CASSDQGKGYGYTF. CDR3 coding DNA: TGTGCCAGCAGCGACCAGGGGAAGGGCTATGGCTACACCTTC.

J is TRBJ2-1 and V is TRBV9; TRBD2 agrees at 10 bases. The germline CDR1 and CDR2 sequences are SGDLS and YYNGEE. J lost 10 bases, V lost 5 bases, and 6 bases had no gene match. CDR3 size: 13 residues. CDR3: CASRATTSGEQFF. CDR3 DNA sequence: TGTGCCAGCAGGGCAACGACTAGCGGGGAGCAGTTCTTC.

This clone was seen once. This chain links TRBV5-1 with TRBJ1-1, with 9 nucleotides matching TRBD1. Germline V gene lookup returns CDR1 SGHRS and CDR2 YFSETQ. The CDR3 extends over 15 amino acids. The trim removed 4 bases at V and 7 bases at J, leaving 11 bases unmatched. The CDR3 reads CASSANRGLGGEAFF. The CDR3 DNA follows: TGCGCCAGCAGCGCCAACAGGGGGCTTGGGGGTGAAGCTTTCTTT.

This rearrangement joins TRBV6-4 to TRBJ1-5; D possibly corresponds to TRBD1 (5 bases). Germline V lookup: CDR1 MRHNA, CDR2 SNTAGT. The V end lost 7 bases, the J end lost 0 bases, and 19 bases lay between the germline ends. The CDR3 covers 17 residues. The CDR3 DNA follows: TGTGCCAGCAAGGGTTCCCAGGGAGGGTATAGCAATCAGCCCCAGCATTTT. Its protein is CASKGSQGGYSNQPQHF.

Points on this clone: Other DNA sequences in the sample encode the same CDR3. The V and J genes are TRBV6-5 and TRBJ1-1; unclear D gene. Per the germline V gene, CDR1 is MNHEY and CDR2 is SVGAGI. The CDR3 extends over 15 amino acids. Trimming cost V 7 bases and J 1 base, with 16 bases left between them. CDR3 sequence reads: CASIRSPAENTEAFF. The CDR3, as DNA: TGTGCCAGCATTCGGTCGCCCGCGGAGAACACTGAAGCTTTCTTT.

This chain joins TRBV28 and TRBJ2-3, with 10 bases that match TRBD1. Germline V lookup: CDR1 MDHEN, CDR2 SYDVKM. This CDR3 is 16 amino acids long. After removal of 4 bases from V and 3 bases from J, the junction contained 7 bases not matched to a gene. CDR3 DNA: TGTGCCAGCAGTTCTCCCCGGGACAGGGGAACAGATACGCAGTATTTT. It translates to CASSSPRDRGTDTQYF.

The chain links TRBV4-1 to TRBJ1-4; TRBD1 agrees at 8 bases. CDR1 MGHRA and CDR2 YSYEKL come from the germline V gene. The V segment lost 1 base and the J segment 8 bases; nucleotides outside the gene matches: 12. This CDR3 contains 17 residues. Written as DNA, the CDR3 is TGCGCCAGCAGCCAAGTATCAGGGGGCGGGATCCGGGAAAAACTGTTTTTT. It codes for CASSQVSGGGIREKLFF.